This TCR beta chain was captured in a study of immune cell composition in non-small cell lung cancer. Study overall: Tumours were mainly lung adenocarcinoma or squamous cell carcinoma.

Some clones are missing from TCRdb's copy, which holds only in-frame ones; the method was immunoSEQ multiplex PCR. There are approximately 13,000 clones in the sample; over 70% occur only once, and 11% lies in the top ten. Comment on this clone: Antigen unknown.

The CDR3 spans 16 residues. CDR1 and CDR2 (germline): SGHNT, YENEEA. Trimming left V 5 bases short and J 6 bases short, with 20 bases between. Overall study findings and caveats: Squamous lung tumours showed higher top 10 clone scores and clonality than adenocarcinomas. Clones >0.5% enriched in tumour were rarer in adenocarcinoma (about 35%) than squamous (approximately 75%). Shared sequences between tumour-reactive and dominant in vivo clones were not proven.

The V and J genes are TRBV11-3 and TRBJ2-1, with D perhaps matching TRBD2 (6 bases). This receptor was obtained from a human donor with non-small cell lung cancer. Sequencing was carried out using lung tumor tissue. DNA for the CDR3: TGTGCCAGCAGCCCCGACGGGCGGGATGGGGTCAATGAGCAGTTCTTC. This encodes CASSPDGRDGVNEQFF.